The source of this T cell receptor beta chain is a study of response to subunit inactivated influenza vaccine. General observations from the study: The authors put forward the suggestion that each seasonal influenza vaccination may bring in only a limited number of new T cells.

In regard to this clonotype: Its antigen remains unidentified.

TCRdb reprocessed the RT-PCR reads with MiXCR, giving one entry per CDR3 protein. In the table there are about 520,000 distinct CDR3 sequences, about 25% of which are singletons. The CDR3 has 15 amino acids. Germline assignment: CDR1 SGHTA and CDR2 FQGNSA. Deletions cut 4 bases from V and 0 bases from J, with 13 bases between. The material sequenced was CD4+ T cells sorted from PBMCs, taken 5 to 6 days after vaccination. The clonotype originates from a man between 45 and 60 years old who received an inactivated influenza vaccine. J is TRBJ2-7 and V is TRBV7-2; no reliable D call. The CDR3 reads CASSSRSSGSYEQYF. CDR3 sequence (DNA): TGTGCCAGCAGCTCCAGATCCTCGGGCTCCTACGAGCAGTACTTC.